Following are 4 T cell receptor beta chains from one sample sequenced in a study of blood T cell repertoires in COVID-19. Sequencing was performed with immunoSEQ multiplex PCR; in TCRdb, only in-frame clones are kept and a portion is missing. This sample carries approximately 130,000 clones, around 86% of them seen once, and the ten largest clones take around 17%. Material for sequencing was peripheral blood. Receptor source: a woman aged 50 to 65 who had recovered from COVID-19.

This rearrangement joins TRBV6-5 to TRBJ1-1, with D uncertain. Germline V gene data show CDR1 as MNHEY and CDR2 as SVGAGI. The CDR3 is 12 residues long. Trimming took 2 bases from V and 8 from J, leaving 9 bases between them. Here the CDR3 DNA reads TGTGCCAGCAGTTACGGCCCGGAGGAAGCTTTCTTT. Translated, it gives CASSYGPEEAFF.

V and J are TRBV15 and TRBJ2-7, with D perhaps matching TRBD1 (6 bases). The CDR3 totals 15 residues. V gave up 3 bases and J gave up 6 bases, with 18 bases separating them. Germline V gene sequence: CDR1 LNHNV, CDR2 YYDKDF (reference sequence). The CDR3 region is CATSRHRQDSSEQYF. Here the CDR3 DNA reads TGTGCCACCAGCAGGCACCGCCAGGACAGCTCCGAGCAGTACTTC.

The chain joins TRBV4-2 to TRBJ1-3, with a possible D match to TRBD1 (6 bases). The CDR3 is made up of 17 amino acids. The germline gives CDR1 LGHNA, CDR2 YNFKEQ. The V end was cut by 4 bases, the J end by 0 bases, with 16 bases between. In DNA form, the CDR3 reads TGTGCCAGCAGCCCCGGACAGCTGGGAACCTCTGGAAACACCATATATTTT. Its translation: CASSPGQLGTSGNTIYF.

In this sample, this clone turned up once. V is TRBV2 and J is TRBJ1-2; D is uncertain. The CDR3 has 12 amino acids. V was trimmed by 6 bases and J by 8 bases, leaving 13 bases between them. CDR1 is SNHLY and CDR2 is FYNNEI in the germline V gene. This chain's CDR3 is CASRADTAGYTF. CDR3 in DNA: TGTGCCAGCAGAGCAGACACCGCGGGCTACACCTTC.